This T cell receptor beta chain was documented in a study of regulatory T cells in long-lasting Graves disease. The sample holds a few counts of this clonotype. There are 16 residues in the CDR3. V was shortened by 6 bases and J by 0 bases, with 21 bases between the two germline ends. Germline V lookup: CDR1 DFQATT, CDR2 SNEGSKA (reference sequence). Time point in this sample: persistent/refractory GD, antithyroid drugs over 5 years with positive TRAb. With RNA extracted from PBMCs as input, the TCR library was made. Building the TCR beta libraries relied on iRepertoire HTBI primers, and CDR3 regions underwent Arm-PCR. A single record per CDR3 protein comes from TCRdb applying MiXCR to the multiplex PCR reads. The table includes roughly 450,000 distinct CDR3 sequences, roughly 20% detected once.

The TCR comes from a female donor with Graves disease. The sequencing used peripheral blood mononuclear cells (PBMCs), collected when the disease was refractory, from a patient treated with antithyroid drugs. The rearrangement links TRBV20-1 to TRBJ2-7; D is perhaps TRBD2 (5 bases). This chain's CDR3 is CSAPGGGRSSSYEQYF. The DNA of the CDR3 is TGCAGTGCCCCTGGAGGCGGACGCTCGAGCTCCTACGAGCAGTACTTC.